This T cell receptor (beta chain) was captured in a study of regulatory T cells in long-lasting Graves disease. Findings and caveats of the study: Owing to a sample size that was small, accuracy may have been reduced.

The V end lost 8 bases, the J end lost 4 bases, and 11 bases lay between the germline ends. The CDR3 is 13 amino acids. Germline V CDR1 and CDR2: LGHDT, YNNKEL (reference sequence). Libraries of TCR beta came from iRepertoire HTBI primers plus Arm-PCR of CDR3 regions. One entry per CDR3 protein, called by TCRdb with MiXCR from the multiplex PCR reads. The sample yields 520,000 or so distinct CDR3 sequences, 9.5% to 15% seen once. As to time point: newly diagnosed GD, antithyroid drugs for less than 3 months. Researchers made the TCR library from RNA that was extracted from PBMCs. In this sample, this clonotype turned up many times. Its antigen is still unknown. The same data also went into a second study, on T cells in Graves' hyperthyroidism and ophthalmopathy.

The clonotype originates from a woman younger than 45 with Graves disease. Here the sequenced sample was peripheral blood mononuclear cells (PBMCs), taken at new diagnosis, from a patient treated with antithyroid drugs. The rearrangement joins TRBV3-1 to TRBJ1-4; maybe TRBD1 (6 bases). The CDR3 DNA reads as TGTGCCAGCCAAGGACAGTATAATGAAAAACTGTTTTTT. It specifies CASQGQYNEKLFF.